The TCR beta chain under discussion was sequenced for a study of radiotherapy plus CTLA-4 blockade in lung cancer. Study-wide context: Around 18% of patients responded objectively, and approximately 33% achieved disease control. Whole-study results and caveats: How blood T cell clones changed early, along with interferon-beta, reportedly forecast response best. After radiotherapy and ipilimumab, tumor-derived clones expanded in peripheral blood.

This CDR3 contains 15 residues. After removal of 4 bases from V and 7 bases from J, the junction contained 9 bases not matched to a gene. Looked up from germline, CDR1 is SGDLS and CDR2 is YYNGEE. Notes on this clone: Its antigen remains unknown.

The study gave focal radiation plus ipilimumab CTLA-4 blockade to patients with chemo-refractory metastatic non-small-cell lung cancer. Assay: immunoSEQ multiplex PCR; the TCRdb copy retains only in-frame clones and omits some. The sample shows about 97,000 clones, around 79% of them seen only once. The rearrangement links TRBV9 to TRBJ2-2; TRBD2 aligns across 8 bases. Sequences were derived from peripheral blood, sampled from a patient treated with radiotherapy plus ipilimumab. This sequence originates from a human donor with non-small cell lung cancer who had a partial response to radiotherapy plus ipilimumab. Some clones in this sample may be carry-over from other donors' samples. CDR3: CASSSSGTSRGELFF. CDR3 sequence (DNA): TGTGCCAGCAGCAGCTCCGGGACTAGTCGCGGGGAGCTGTTTTTT.